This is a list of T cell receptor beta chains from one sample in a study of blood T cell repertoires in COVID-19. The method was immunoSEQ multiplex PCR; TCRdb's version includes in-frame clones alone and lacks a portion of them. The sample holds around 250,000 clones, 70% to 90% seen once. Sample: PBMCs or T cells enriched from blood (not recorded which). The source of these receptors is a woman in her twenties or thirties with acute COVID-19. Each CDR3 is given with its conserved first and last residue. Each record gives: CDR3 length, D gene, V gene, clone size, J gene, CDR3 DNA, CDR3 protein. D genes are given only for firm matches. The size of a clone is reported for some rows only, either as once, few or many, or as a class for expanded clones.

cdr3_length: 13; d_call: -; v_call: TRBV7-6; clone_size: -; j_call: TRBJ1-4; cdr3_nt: TGTGCCATCAAGGGGGAAACTAATGAAAAACTGTTTTTT; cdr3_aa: CAIKGETNEKLFF
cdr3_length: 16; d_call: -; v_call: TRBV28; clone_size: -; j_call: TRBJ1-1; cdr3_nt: TGTGCCAGCAGTCCACCGACAGACTCCTACGGCACTGAAGCTTTCTTT; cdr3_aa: CASSPPTDSYGTEAFF
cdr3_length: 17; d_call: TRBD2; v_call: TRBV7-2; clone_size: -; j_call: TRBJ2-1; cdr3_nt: TGTGCCAGCAGCTTATCGACTAGCGGGAGGTCTCACAATGAGCAGTTCTTC; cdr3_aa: CASSLSTSGRSHNEQFF
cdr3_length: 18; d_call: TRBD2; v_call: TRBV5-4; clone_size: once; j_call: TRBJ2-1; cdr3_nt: TGTGCCAGCAGCTATCAACTAGCGGGAGGGCCTGGGTACATTGAGCAGTTCTTC; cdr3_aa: CASSYQLAGGPGYIEQFF
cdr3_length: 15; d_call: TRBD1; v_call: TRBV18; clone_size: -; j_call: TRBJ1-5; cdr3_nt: TGTGCCAGCTCACCAGACAGGGGGGACAATCAGCCCCAGCATTTT; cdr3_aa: CASSPDRGDNQPQHF
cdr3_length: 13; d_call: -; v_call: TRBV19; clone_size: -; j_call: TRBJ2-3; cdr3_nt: TGTGCCAGTAGTATTAGGGGAACAGATACGCAGTATTTT; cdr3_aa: CASSIRGTDTQYF
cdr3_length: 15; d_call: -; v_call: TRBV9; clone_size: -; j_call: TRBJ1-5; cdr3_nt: TGTGCCAGCAGCGTAGGTTCGGCAGGGGATCAGCCCCAGCATTTT; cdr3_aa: CASSVGSAGDQPQHF
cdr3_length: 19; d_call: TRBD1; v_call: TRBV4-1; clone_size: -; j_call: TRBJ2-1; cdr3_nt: TGCGCCAGCAGCCTAAATGACAGGGTCGCCACAACGCTCTACAATGAGCAGTTCTTC; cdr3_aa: CASSLNDRVATTLYNEQFF
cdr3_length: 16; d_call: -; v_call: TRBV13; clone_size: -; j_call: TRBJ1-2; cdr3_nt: TGTGCCAGCAGCTTAGGAGGATTAGACAGGATCGACGGCTACACCTTC; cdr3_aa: CASSLGGLDRIDGYTF
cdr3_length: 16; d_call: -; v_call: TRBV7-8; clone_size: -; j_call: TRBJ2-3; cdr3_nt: TGTGCCAGCAGCTTATTCCAGGGAGGGGGAACAGATACGCAGTATTTT; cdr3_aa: CASSLFQGGGTDTQYF
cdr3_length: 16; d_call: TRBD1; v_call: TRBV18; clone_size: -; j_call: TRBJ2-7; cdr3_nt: TGTGCCAGCTCCCCGGCCCACGGGACAGGGGGGTCCGAGCAGTACTTC; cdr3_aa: CASSPAHGTGGSEQYF
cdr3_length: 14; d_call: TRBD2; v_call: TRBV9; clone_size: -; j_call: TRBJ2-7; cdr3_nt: TGTGCCAGCAGCTCATCCGGGACTACGAGCGAGCAGTACTTC; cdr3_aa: CASSSSGTTSEQYF
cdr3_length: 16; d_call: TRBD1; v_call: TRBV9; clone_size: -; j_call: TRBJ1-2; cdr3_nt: TGTGCCAGCAGCGGGATCGAGGGCAGGGGGGACTATGGCTACACCTTC; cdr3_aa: CASSGIEGRGDYGYTF
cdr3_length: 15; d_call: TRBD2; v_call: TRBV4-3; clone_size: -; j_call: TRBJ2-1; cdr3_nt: TGCGCCAGCAGCCCGGGACTAGCGGGAGTGTATGAGCAGTTCTTC; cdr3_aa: CASSPGLAGVYEQFF